The 26 T cell receptor beta chains below all came from one sample that was sequenced in a study of cytomegalovirus exposure and HLA in healthy donors. Researchers ran the PCR with 60 Vbeta and 13 Jbeta primers. TCRdb's copy holds only in-frame clones and misses some; the assay was immunoSEQ multiplex PCR. The sample lists 99,000 or so clones; around 75% were seen once. The sequenced sample was PBMCs. These receptors all stem from a man younger than 40 in good health and CMV-seronegative.

This sequence joins TRBV18 and TRBJ1-1; 9 nucleotides align to TRBD1. The CDR3 length is 15 residues. Losses at the gene ends were 3 bases for V and 10 bases for J; bases not matched to a gene: 12. Germline V CDR1 and CDR2: KGHSH, LQKENI. The DNA for the CDR3 is TGTGCCAGCTCACCTCCCGGGACAGGGTCGTCGGGAGCTTTCTTT. This encodes CASSPPGTGSSGAFF.

This clone was observed a few times. The chain employs TRBV19 and TRBJ1-1; D ambiguous. The V and J ends lost 6 bases and 3 bases respectively, with 14 bases between them. This CDR3 has 14 amino acids. CDR1 and CDR2 (germline): LNHDA, SQIVND (reference sequence). The CDR3 sequence: CASRPRARDTEAFF. CDR3 DNA: TGTGCCAGTAGACCCCGGGCGAGGGACACTGAAGCTTTCTTT.

This clone appeared a few times. V and J are TRBV6-1 and TRBJ2-2, with D possibly matching TRBD2 (6 bases). Trimming left V 11 bases short and J 3 bases short, with 10 bases between. This CDR3 is 12 amino acids long. In germline, CDR1 is MNHNS, CDR2 SASEGT. For the CDR3, the DNA is TGTGCCGGAGGGTCTTACACCGGGGAGCTGTTTTTT. As protein: CAGGSYTGELFF.

V and J are TRBV9 and TRBJ2-3; 11 nucleotides line up with TRBD2. This CDR3 contains 15 residues. The germline gives CDR1 SGDLS, CDR2 YYNGEE. Trimming cost V 3 bases and J 3 bases; bases outside gene matches: 3. The CDR3 DNA follows: TGTGCCAGCAGCGAACTAGCGGGGGTTACAGATACGCAGTATTTT. Translation gives CASSELAGVTDTQYF. Complete variable domain (other parts from reference TRBV9 and TRBJ2-3): DSGVTQTPKHLITATGQRVTLRCSPRSGDLSVYWYQQSLDQGLQFLIQYYNGEERAKGNILERFSAQQFPDLHSELNLSSLELGDSALYFCASSELAGVTDTQYFGPGTRLTVL.

In nucleotides, the CDR3 is TGTGCCAGCAGTTCAGGACTTAGCCACGAGCAGTACTTC. Its protein is CASSSGLSHEQYF. The chain recombines TRBV27 with TRBJ2-7, with D maybe TRBD2 (5 bases). The CDR3 contains 13 residues. From germline, CDR1 is MNHEY and CDR2 SMNVEV (reference sequence). V was pared by 4 bases and J by 5 bases, with 12 bases between.

This rearrangement joins TRBV19 to TRBJ1-6; no clear D. This CDR3 has 13 residues. From germline, CDR1 is LNHDA and CDR2 SQIVND (reference sequence). The ends were cut back, 5 bases at V and 7 bases at J, with 9 bases in the middle. DNA of the CDR3: TGTGCCAGTAGTTGGGGAGGGAATTCACCCCTCCACTTT. It yields the protein CASSWGGNSPLHF.

The CDR3 protein is CASSLASIAGGYEQYF. In nucleotides, the CDR3 is TGTGCCAGCAGCTTAGCCTCTATAGCGGGAGGCTACGAGCAGTACTTC. The J gene is TRBJ2-7, the V gene TRBV7-2; 10 nucleotides match TRBD2. The CDR3 runs 16 residues. The ends lost 0 bases at V and 3 bases at J; junction bases unmatched: 5. The V gene's germline CDR1 is SGHTA and CDR2 FQGNSA.

This clone came up a few times. The chain carries TRBV29-1 and TRBJ1-1, with D possibly being TRBD1 (6 bases). This CDR3 contains 13 residues. Germline CDR1 SQVTM, CDR2 ANQGSEA. V lost 7 bases and J lost 2, with 14 bases in between. The CDR3 DNA is TGCAGCGGTAGACAGGAGTTTAACACTGAAGCTTTCTTT. It yields the protein CSGRQEFNTEAFF.

This clone was seen a few times. The chain combines TRBV7-2 with TRBJ2-1; TRBD2 matches at 12 bases. The CDR3 extends over 15 amino acids. Per the germline V gene, CDR1 is SGHTA and CDR2 is FQGNSA. Trimming took 1 base from V and 9 from J; bases not matched to a gene: 4. CDR3: CASSLELAGGGEQFF. DNA of the CDR3: TGTGCCAGCAGCTTAGAGCTAGCGGGAGGGGGTGAGCAGTTCTTC.

The rearrangement joins TRBV5-6 to TRBJ2-3; D gene uncertain. V was pared by 2 bases and J by 9 bases, with 10 bases between. The CDR3 has 12 residues. Germline V lookup: CDR1 SGHDT, CDR2 YYEEEE. The CDR3 DNA follows: TGTGCCAGCAGCTTTTTAAGCGACACGCAGTATTTT. It codes for CASSFLSDTQYF.

The chain employs TRBV5-5 and TRBJ1-2; 11 bases line up with TRBD1. V lost 4 bases, J lost 7 bases, and 9 bases stayed unmatched. CDR3 length: 15 residues. Germline assignment: CDR1 SGHKS and CDR2 YYEKEE (reference sequence). CDR3 region: CASSPEDRGLLGYTF. Here the CDR3 DNA reads TGTGCCAGCAGCCCAGAGGACAGGGGGCTGCTTGGCTACACCTTC. Variable domain in full (rest from reference TRBV5-5 and TRBJ1-2): DAGVTQSPTHLIKTRGQQVTLRCSPISGHKSVSWYQQVLGQGPQFIFQYYEKEERGRGNFPDRFSARQFPNYSSELNVNALLLGDSALYLCASSPEDRGLLGYTFGSGTRLTVV.

The J gene is TRBJ2-7, the V gene TRBV5-1; D is possibly TRBD1 (6 bases). CDR1 SGHRS and CDR2 YFSETQ come from the germline V gene. The CDR3 has 12 amino acids. V dropped 5 bases and J dropped 7 bases, with 13 bases sitting between them. The CDR3 DNA is TGCGCCAGCAGAACAGGGCTAAGTGAGCAGTACTTC. As protein: CASRTGLSEQYF.

The chain carries TRBV6-5 and TRBJ2-3; D gene uncertain. The length of the CDR3 is 14 residues. V gave up 4 bases and J gave up 3 bases, with 11 bases separating them. CDR1 and CDR2 (germline): MNHEY, SVGAGI. CDR3 nucleotide sequence: TGTGCCAGCAGTTTCAACCTCGCGACAGATACGCAGTATTTT. It is translated as CASSFNLATDTQYF.

This chain connects TRBV5-1 to TRBJ2-7; 8 bases match TRBD1. This CDR3 has 15 amino acids. Germline V CDR1 and CDR2: SGHRS, YFSETQ. Trimming took 6 bases from V and 3 from J; bases not matched to a gene: 11. In nucleotides, the CDR3 is TGCGCCAGCAAGACAGGGGATTCCCCTTTCTACGAGCAGTACTTC. Translating it yields CASKTGDSPFYEQYF. The whole variable domain, remainder taken from reference TRBV5-1 and TRBJ2-7, is KAGVTQTPRYLIKTRGQQVTLSCSPISGHRSVSWYQQTPGQGLQFLFEYFSETQRNKGNFPGRFSGRQFSNSRSEMNVSTLELGDSALYLCASKTGDSPFYEQYFGPGTRLTVT.

The genes are TRBV5-1 and TRBJ2-1, with a weak D call TRBD1 (6 bases). Trimming removed 2 bases at V and 3 bases at J, with 12 bases between. The CDR3 has 15 residues. The germline CDR1 and CDR2 sequences are SGHRS and YFSETQ. The DNA for the CDR3 is TGCGCCAGCAGCTTTTTCCCAGGGGACTACAATGAGCAGTTCTTC. Translation gives CASSFFPGDYNEQFF.

The rearrangement joins TRBV2 to TRBJ2-1, with a weak D call TRBD2 (6 bases). The V gene lost 1 base and the J gene lost 10 bases, with 11 bases spanning the gap. The CDR3 runs 13 residues. CDR1 is SNHLY, CDR2 FYNNEI, per germline. CDR3 sequence reads: CASSEGGELEQFF. CDR3 coding DNA: TGTGCCAGCAGTGAAGGGGGGGAGCTGGAGCAGTTCTTC.

The rearrangement uses TRBV7-9 and TRBJ1-1; D gene unclear. CDR3 length equals 13 residues. In germline, CDR1 is SEHNR, CDR2 FQNEAQ (reference sequence). V was pared by 2 bases and J by 1 base, with 5 bases between. The CDR3 sequence is CASSLTGNTEAFF. CDR3 coding DNA: TGTGCCAGCAGCTTAACGGGGAACACTGAAGCTTTCTTT.

The rearrangement joins TRBV7-8 to TRBJ2-7, with TRBD1 identical over 7 bases. This CDR3 has 14 amino acids. Germline V gene sequence: CDR1 SGHVS, CDR2 FQNEAQ. With 5 bases clipped from V and 3 bases from J, the junction kept 7 bases outside the gene matches. CDR3 sequence (DNA): TGTGCCAGCAGCACCGGGACAGTTGTCTACGAGCAGTACTTC. It specifies CASSTGTVVYEQYF.

The chain has TRBV19 and TRBJ1-1; 7 nucleotides align to TRBD1. V lost 5 bases and J lost 1; bases outside the gene matches: 7. The V gene's germline CDR1 is LNHDA and CDR2 SQIVND (reference sequence). The CDR3 consists of 15 residues. The CDR3 DNA follows: TGTGCCAGTAGTCAACCGTGGACAGGGAACACTGAAGCTTTCTTT. As protein: CASSQPWTGNTEAFF.

J is TRBJ1-4 and V is TRBV5-1; TRBD1 might be the D (5 bases). Trimming removed 2 bases at V and 8 bases at J, with 13 bases between. Looked up from germline, CDR1 is SGHRS and CDR2 is YFSETQ. The CDR3 length is 14 residues. The CDR3 sequence is CASSLDSLWEKLFF. The CDR3 nucleotides are TGCGCCAGCAGCTTAGACAGCCTCTGGGAAAAACTGTTTTTT.

V is TRBV29-1 and J is TRBJ2-3, with D maybe TRBD1 (7 bases). The CDR3 consists of 13 residues. Trimming removed 8 bases from V and 3 bases from J, with 15 bases in between. Looked up from germline, CDR1 is SQVTM and CDR2 is ANQGSEA. CDR3 nucleotide sequence: TGCAGCTCCGGGGGACAGATGACAGATACGCAGTATTTT. Protein product: CSSGGQMTDTQYF.

The V and J genes are TRBV2 and TRBJ2-2; 12 bases map to TRBD2. The CDR3 is 17 amino acids. V was clipped by 1 base and J by 1 base; unmatched bases: 1. Germline-derived CDR1 and CDR2 are SNHLY and FYNNEI. For the CDR3, the DNA is TGTGCCAGCAGTGAAGGACTAGCGGGGGTGAACACCGGGGAGCTGTTTTTT. As protein: CASSEGLAGVNTGELFF.

The chain is built from TRBV27 and TRBJ1-2, with a weak D call TRBD1 (5 bases). Germline CDR1 is MNHEY and CDR2 is SMNVEV (reference sequence). This CDR3 is built from 14 residues. With 5 bases removed from V and 2 bases from J, the gap between germline ends came to 12 bases. The CDR3 spells CASSPERGNYGYTF. CDR3 coding DNA: TGTGCCAGCAGTCCTGAGCGGGGGAACTATGGCTACACCTTC.

V is TRBV5-5 and J is TRBJ1-2; D is perhaps TRBD1 (6 bases). The CDR3 is made up of 16 amino acids. Trimming cost V 0 bases and J 4 bases, with 16 bases left between them. Germline V gene data show CDR1 as SGHKS and CDR2 as YYEKEE (reference sequence). The CDR3 DNA is TGTGCCAGCAGCTTGGGTCTGGCAGGGGCTTCCTATGGCTACACCTTC. It encodes CASSLGLAGASYGYTF.

This chain's CDR3 is CASGQANQPQHF. CDR3 coding DNA: TGTGCCTCTGGACAGGCAAATCAGCCCCAGCATTTT. The chain couples TRBV30 to TRBJ1-5, with 7 nucleotides matching TRBD1. The J segment lost 4 bases and the V segment lost 7 bases, leaving 4 bases of the junction unmatched. The germline V gene has CDR1 GTSNPN and CDR2 SVGIG (reference sequence). The CDR3 contains 12 residues.

The rearrangement joins TRBV19 to TRBJ2-7; 8 bases match TRBD1. The germline V gene encodes CDR1 LNHDA and CDR2 SQIVND (reference sequence). V shed 1 base, J shed 6 bases, and the junction held 2 bases outside the gene matches. The CDR3 runs 13 residues. The CDR3 DNA sequence: TGTGCCAGTAGTATAGTTACAGGGGGCGAGCAGTACTTC. Protein: CASSIVTGGEQYF. The full variable domain, in which reference TRBV19 and TRBJ2-7 provide the parts outside the CDR3, is DGGITQSPKYLFRKEGQNVTLSCEQNLNHDAMYWYRQDPGQGLRLIYYSQIVNDFQKGDIAEGYSVSREKKESFPLTVTSAQKNPTAFYLCASSIVTGGEQYFGPGTRLTVT.